This TCR beta chain was recovered during a study of CD8 T cells in Susac syndrome. Sequencing of TCR beta, carried out with a high-throughput approach, was applied to CD8+ and CD4+ T cells from the blood. Purification of the CD8+ and CD4+ T cells relied on negative isolation, and TEMRA cells underwent FACS enrichment. Reverse transcription of roughly 0.5 to 1 ug RNA used random hexamers. From the immunoSEQ multiplex PCR reads, TCRdb called clonotypes with MiXCR, one entry per CDR3 protein. The sample shows approximately 120,000 distinct CDR3 sequences, around nine tenths of them seen only once. This CDR3 comprises 14 residues. Per germline, CDR1 MNHEY and CDR2 SMNVEV (reference sequence). Trimming left V 2 bases short and J 1 base short, with 8 bases between.

The receptor was derived from a human donor with multiple sclerosis. What was sequenced was CD8+ T cells from PBMCs. The genes are TRBV27 and TRBJ1-1; D is possibly TRBD1 (5 bases). The CDR3 DNA sequence: TGTGCCAGCAGTTTAAGACAGTCGAACACTGAAGCTTTCTTT. It encodes CASSLRQSNTEAFF.